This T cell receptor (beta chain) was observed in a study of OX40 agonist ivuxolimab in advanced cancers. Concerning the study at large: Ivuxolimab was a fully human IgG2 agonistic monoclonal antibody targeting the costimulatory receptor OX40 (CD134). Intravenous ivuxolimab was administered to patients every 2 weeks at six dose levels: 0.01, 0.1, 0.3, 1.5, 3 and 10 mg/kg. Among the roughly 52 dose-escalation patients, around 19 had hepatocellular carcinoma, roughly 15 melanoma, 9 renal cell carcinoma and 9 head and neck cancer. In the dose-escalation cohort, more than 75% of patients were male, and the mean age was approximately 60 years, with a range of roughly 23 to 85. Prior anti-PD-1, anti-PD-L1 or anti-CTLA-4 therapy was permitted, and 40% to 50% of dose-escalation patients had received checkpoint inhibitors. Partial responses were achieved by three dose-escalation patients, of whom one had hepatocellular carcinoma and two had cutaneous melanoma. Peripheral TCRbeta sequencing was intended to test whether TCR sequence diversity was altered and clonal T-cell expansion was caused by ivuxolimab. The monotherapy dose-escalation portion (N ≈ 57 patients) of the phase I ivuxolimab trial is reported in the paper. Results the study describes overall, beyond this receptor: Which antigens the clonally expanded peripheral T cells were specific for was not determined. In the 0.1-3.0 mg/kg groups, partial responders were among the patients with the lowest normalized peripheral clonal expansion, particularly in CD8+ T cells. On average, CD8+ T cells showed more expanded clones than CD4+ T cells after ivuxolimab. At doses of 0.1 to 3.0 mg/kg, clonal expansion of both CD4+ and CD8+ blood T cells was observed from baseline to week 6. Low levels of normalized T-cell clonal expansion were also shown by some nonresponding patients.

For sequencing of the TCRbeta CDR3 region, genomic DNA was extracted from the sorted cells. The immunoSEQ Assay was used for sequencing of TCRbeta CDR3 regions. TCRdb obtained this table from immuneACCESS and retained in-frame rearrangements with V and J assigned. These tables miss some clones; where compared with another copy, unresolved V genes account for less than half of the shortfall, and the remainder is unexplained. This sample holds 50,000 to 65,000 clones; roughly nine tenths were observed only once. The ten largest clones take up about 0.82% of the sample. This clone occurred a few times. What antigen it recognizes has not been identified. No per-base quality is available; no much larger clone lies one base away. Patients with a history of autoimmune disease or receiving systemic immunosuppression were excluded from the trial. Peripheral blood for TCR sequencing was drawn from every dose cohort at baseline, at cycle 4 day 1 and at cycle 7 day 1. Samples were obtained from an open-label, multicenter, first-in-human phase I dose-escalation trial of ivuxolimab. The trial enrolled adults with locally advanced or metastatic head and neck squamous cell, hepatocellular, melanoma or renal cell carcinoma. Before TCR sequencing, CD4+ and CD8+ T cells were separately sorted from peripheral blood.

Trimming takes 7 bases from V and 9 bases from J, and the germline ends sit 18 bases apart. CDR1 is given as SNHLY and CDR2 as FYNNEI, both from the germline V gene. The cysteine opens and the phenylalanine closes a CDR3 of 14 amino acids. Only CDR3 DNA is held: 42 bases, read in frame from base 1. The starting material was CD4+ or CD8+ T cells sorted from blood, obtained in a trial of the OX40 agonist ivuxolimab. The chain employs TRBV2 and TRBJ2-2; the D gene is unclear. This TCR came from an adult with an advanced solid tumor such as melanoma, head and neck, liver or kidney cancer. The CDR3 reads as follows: CASMGRERRRELFF. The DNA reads TGTGCCAGCATGGGTAGGGAACGTCGTCGGGAGCTGTTTTTT.